The 14 T cell receptor beta chains reported below all come from one sample, sequenced in a study of T cell responses to AZD1222 COVID-19 vaccine (dated by TCRdb to the early 2020s). This sample's time point label indicates: about 28 days (+/-7) after the second vaccine dose. Library construction relied on the immunoSEQ multiplex PCR assay. TCRdb retrieved this table from immuneACCESS and kept in-frame rearrangements only. Not all clones are present; in checked studies, unresolved V genes account for under half, and no reason is known for the remainder. For this sample there are 150,000 or so clones; more than 75% appear just once. The leading ten clones occupy roughly 0.98% of the sample. This material consisted of peripheral blood, taken 28 days after the second AZD1222 dose. The receptors here all came from an adult who received the AZD1222 COVID-19 vaccine.

The chain is built from TRBV19 and TRBJ1-5; no reliable D call. The CDR3 runs to 14 residues. CDR1 is LNHDA, CDR2 SQIVND, per germline (reference sequence). The V gene lost 3 bases and the J gene lost 5 bases, with 11 bases spanning the gap. CDR3 in DNA: TGTGCCAGTAGTATCGTCCGTATAGATCAGCCCCAGCATTTT. Translation: CASSIVRIDQPQHF. The whole variable domain, filled in from reference TRBV19 and TRBJ1-5, reads DGGITQSPKYLFRKEGQNVTLSCEQNLNHDAMYWYRQDPGQGLRLIYYSQIVNDFQKGDIAEGYSVSREKKESFPLTVTSAQKNPTAFYLCASSIVRIDQPQHFGDGTRLSIL.

V is TRBV29-1 and J is TRBJ2-1, with 7 bases identical to TRBD2. CDR1 SQVTM and CDR2 ANQGSEA come from the germline V gene. V shed 6 bases and J 6 bases; nucleotides not matched to a gene: 8. The CDR3 extends over 13 amino acids. The CDR3 bases are TGCAGCGTGCCCGGCGGGGGAGGCAATGAGCAGTTCTTC. Amino acid sequence: CSVPGGGGNEQFF.

The J gene is TRBJ2-5, the V gene TRBV14; 13 bases are a match to TRBD2. Germline CDR1 is SGHDN and CDR2 is FVKESK. The CDR3 extends over 15 amino acids. Trimming cost V 4 bases and J 4 bases; bases outside gene matches: 3. DNA of the CDR3: TGTGCCAGCAGCCCATGGACTAGCGGGGGAGAGACCCAGTACTTC. Protein: CASSPWTSGGETQYF.

This chain uses TRBV19 with TRBJ1-2, with 10 bases aligning to TRBD1. CDR1 and CDR2 (germline): LNHDA, SQIVND (reference sequence). Unmatched junction bases numbered 14, after V lost 3 bases and J lost 7 bases. The CDR3 length is 17 residues. The CDR3 DNA sequence: TGTGCCAGTAGTATTTCGGTGCTTTTTGACAGGGGGCCTGGCTACACCTTC. It translates to CASSISVLFDRGPGYTF.

This clone was recorded once. The rearrangement joins TRBV9 to TRBJ1-5; TRBD1 matches at 11 bases. J lost 6 bases, V lost 4 bases, and 6 bases had no gene match. CDR3 length equals 15 residues. The germline V gene has CDR1 SGDLS and CDR2 YYNGEE. DNA of the CDR3: TGTGCCAGCAGCCGGACAGGGGGCGAGGGTCAGCCCCAGCATTTT. Translation gives CASSRTGGEGQPQHF.

The rearrangement joins TRBV18 to TRBJ1-6; D remains unclear. V was pared by 4 bases and J by 1 base, with 2 bases between. Per germline, CDR1 KGHSH and CDR2 LQKENI. The CDR3 spans 13 residues. The DNA of the CDR3 is TGTGCCAGCTCACAGTCCTATAATTCACCCCTCCACTTT. Its translation is CASSQSYNSPLHF.

This sequence joins TRBV10-3 and TRBJ1-6; no firm D call. The V gene lost 0 bases and the J gene lost 0 bases, with 9 bases spanning the gap. CDR1 is ENHRY and CDR2 is SYGVKD in the germline V gene. This CDR3 is 17 amino acids long. CDR3 amino acids: CAISESRGGSYNSPLHF. DNA for the CDR3: TGTGCCATCAGTGAGTCACGAGGAGGCTCCTATAATTCACCCCTCCACTTT.

V gene TRBV18 combines with J gene TRBJ2-5; 8 bases map to TRBD1. This CDR3 is built from 13 residues. Trimming removed 6 bases from V and 4 bases from J; junction bases left unmatched: 4. Germline CDR1 reads KGHSH; CDR2 reads LQKENI. CDR3 coding DNA: TGTGCCAGCTCGTCCGGACAGGGAGAGACCCAGTACTTC. This translates into CASSSGQGETQYF.

The rearrangement joins TRBV7-9 to TRBJ2-5, with D perhaps assigned TRBD1 or TRBD2 (5 bases each). Trimming pared 6 bases from V and 7 bases from J, leaving 21 bases between. The germline V gene encodes CDR1 SEHNR and CDR2 FQNEAQ (reference sequence). The CDR3 totals 15 residues. CDR3 residues: CASSLPRRMGTTQYF. The CDR3 coding sequence is TGTGCCAGCAGTTTACCCCGGCGGATGGGGACGACCCAGTACTTC.

V is TRBV4-1 and J is TRBJ2-7; the D gene is possibly TRBD1 (6 bases). V was pared by 3 bases and J by 3 bases, with 12 bases between. From germline, CDR1 is MGHRA and CDR2 YSYEKL. The CDR3 totals 14 residues. CDR3 coding DNA: TGCGCCAGCAGCCACTTTAACAGGGACTACGAGCAGTACTTC. Translation: CASSHFNRDYEQYF.

The rearrangement links TRBV5-1 to TRBJ2-7; no reliable D call. Germline V lookup: CDR1 SGHRS, CDR2 YFSETQ. There are 15 residues in the CDR3. Trimming pared 0 bases from V and 6 bases from J, leaving 16 bases between. The CDR3 loop reads CASSLGGNGQGEQYF. The CDR3 coding sequence is TGCGCCAGCAGCTTGGGAGGTAACGGGCAAGGCGAGCAGTACTTC.

The chain combines TRBV7-8 with TRBJ2-1; 13 nucleotides align to TRBD2. The length of the CDR3 is 18 residues. V gave up 1 base and J gave up 4 bases; unmatched junction bases: 7. Germline CDR1 and CDR2: SGHVS and FQNEAQ. CDR3 bases: TGTGCCAGCAGCTTAGGACTAGCGGGAGGCCTTAAATACAATGAGCAGTTCTTC. Encoded protein: CASSLGLAGGLKYNEQFF.

This sequence joins TRBV5-1 and TRBJ2-6, with D perhaps assigned TRBD1 or TRBD2 (5 bases each). Germline CDR1 SGHRS, CDR2 YFSETQ. V lost 0 bases, J lost 1 base, and 8 bases lay in between. The length of the CDR3 is 16 residues. The CDR3 region is CASSLGGRSGANVLTF. Here the CDR3 DNA reads TGCGCCAGCAGCTTGGGGGGACGGTCTGGGGCCAACGTCCTGACTTTC.

The chain uses TRBV24-1 and TRBJ2-1, with 9 bases lining up with TRBD1. Germline CDR1 is KGHDR and CDR2 is SFDVKD. This CDR3 region has 14 residues. After removal of 4 bases from V and 8 bases from J, the junction contained 5 bases not matched to a gene. CDR3 DNA sequence: TGTGCCACCAGTGACCCGGGACAGGGACATGAGCAGTTCTTC. It codes for CATSDPGQGHEQFF.